This T cell receptor beta chain is from a study of blood T cell repertoires in COVID-19. In the authors' workflow: The authors estimated nucleated cell counts from reference gene primer amplification. Produced via immunoSEQ multiplex PCR; TCRdb's table is partial and in-frame only. V and J calls plus clone size are reproduced from that table; the DNA served to infer D and trimming. Among some 80,000 clones, roughly 85% were seen once, and the ten largest hold around a third. CDR3 length equals 14 residues. Per germline, CDR1 SEHNR and CDR2 FQNEAQ (reference sequence). Trimming took 6 bases from V and 4 from J, leaving 12 bases between them.

The TCR originated in a woman in her 70s with acute or convalescent COVID-19. The V and J genes are TRBV7-9 and TRBJ2-2; tentatively, D is TRBD2 (5 bases). The sample consisted of peripheral blood. The CDR3 here is CASSPDSLTGELFF. The DNA of the CDR3 is TGTGCCAGCAGTCCGGACTCCCTCACCGGGGAGCTGTTTTTT.